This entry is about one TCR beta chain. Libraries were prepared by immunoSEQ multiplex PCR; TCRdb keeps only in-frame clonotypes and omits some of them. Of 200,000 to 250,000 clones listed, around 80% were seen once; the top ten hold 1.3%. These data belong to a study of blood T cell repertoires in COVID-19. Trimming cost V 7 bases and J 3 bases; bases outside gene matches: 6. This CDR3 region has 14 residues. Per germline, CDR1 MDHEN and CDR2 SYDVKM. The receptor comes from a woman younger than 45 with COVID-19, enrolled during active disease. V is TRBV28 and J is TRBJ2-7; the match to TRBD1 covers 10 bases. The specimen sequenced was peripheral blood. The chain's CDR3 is CASTSGTGDYEQYF. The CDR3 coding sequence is TGTGCCAGCACCTCCGGGACAGGGGACTACGAGCAGTACTTC.